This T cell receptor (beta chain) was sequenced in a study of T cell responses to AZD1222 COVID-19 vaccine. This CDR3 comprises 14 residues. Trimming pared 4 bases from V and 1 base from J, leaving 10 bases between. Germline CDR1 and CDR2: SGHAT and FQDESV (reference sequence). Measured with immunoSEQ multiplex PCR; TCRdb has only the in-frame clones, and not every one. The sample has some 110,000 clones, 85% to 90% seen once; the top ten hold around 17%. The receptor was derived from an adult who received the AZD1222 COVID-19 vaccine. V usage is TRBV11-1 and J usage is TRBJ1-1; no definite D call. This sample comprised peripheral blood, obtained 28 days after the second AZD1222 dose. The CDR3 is CASSSAERNTEAFF. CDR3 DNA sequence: TGTGCCAGCAGCTCCGCGGAACGGAACACTGAAGCTTTCTTT.